The 10 T cell receptor beta chains given below trace back to one sample, sequenced in a study of T-cell memory formation after mild COVID-19. One entry per CDR3 protein results from TCRdb running MiXCR on the 5' RACE reads. The table has around 340,000 distinct CDR3 sequences, roughly 15% seen once. The material sequenced was PBMCs or a T cell subset sorted from them (not recorded which). These receptors all stem from a man younger than 35 who had mild COVID-19 (a few samples of this study predate the infection). Cell type and time point are not known.

The V and J genes are TRBV6-5 and TRBJ2-5, with 10 nucleotides matching TRBD2. Germline CDR1 and CDR2: MNHEY and SVGAGI. After removal of 10 bases from V and 2 bases from J, the junction contained 7 bases not matched to a gene. CDR3 size: 14 residues. The CDR3 nucleotides are TGTGCCACGGGGCTAGCGGGGGATCAAGAGACCCAGTACTTC. It is translated as CATGLAGDQETQYF.

The V gene is TRBV4-1, the J gene TRBJ2-2; 10 bases fit TRBD2. V shed 1 base, J shed 4 bases, and the junction held 6 bases outside the gene matches. The CDR3 sequence is 17 residues long. The germline V gene encodes CDR1 MGHRA and CDR2 YSYEKL. The CDR3 is CASSQALGLALTGELFF. For the CDR3, the DNA is TGCGCCAGCAGCCAAGCACTGGGACTAGCGCTCACCGGGGAGCTGTTTTTT.

This clonotype was picked up a small number of times. The V and J genes are TRBV7-3 and TRBJ2-3, with 13 nucleotides matching TRBD2. CDR1 and CDR2 (germline): SGHTA, FQGTGA. The CDR3 length is 17 residues. The V segment lost 5 bases and the J segment 2 bases; nucleotides outside the gene matches: 7. The CDR3 region has the DNA TGTGCCAGCAGCCTACGGACTAGCGGGGGCCCCACAGATACGCAGTATTTT. Its translation: CASSLRTSGGPTDTQYF.

This chain links TRBV20-1 with TRBJ1-1; unclear D gene. Germline V gene data show CDR1 as DFQATT and CDR2 as SNEGSKA (reference sequence). This CDR3 has 11 amino acids. V was clipped by 0 bases and J by 10 bases, with 9 bases between them. The CDR3 protein is CSARDTGRAFF. CDR3 bases: TGCAGTGCTAGAGATACGGGCCGAGCTTTCTTT.

V usage is TRBV11-2 and J usage is TRBJ2-2, with a tentative D call TRBD1 (5 bases). CDR1 and CDR2 from the germline V gene are SGHAT and FQNNGV. The CDR3 spans 17 residues. The V and J ends lost 3 bases and 0 bases respectively, with 14 bases between them. The CDR3 spells CASSFPAGQPNTGELFF. The CDR3 DNA reads TGTGCCAGCAGCTTCCCCGCAGGGCAGCCGAACACCGGGGAGCTGTTTTTT.

The V gene is TRBV7-9, the J gene TRBJ2-1; TRBD1 matches 10 bases. V gave up 4 bases and J gave up 8 bases; unmatched junction bases: 5. CDR1 is SEHNR and CDR2 is FQNEAQ in the germline V gene (reference sequence). This CDR3 has 14 residues. The CDR3 nucleotides read TGTGCCAGCAGCTCCGGACAGGGGGTTGATGAGCAGTTCTTC. It codes for CASSSGQGVDEQFF.

This clonotype has a handful of counts. This chain connects TRBV6-5 to TRBJ2-1, with no clear D. V was shortened by 2 bases and J by 8 bases, with 13 bases between the two germline ends. Germline lookup yields CDR1 MNHEY and CDR2 SVGAGI. The CDR3 has 14 amino acids. In DNA, the CDR3 is TGTGCCAGCAGTTACCGTCGGGCTGGGGATGAGCAGTTCTTC. It is translated as CASSYRRAGDEQFF.

This clonotype was seen more than once but under ten times. The chain joins TRBV4-1 to TRBJ2-5; D ambiguous. With 3 bases removed from V and 4 bases from J, the gap between germline ends came to 9 bases. CDR1 MGHRA and CDR2 YSYEKL come from the germline V gene. This CDR3 contains 13 residues. The CDR3 protein is CASSQWGRETQYF. The DNA for the CDR3 is TGCGCCAGCAGCCAGTGGGGAAGAGAGACCCAGTACTTC.

The chain couples TRBV9 to TRBJ2-1; D not resolved. There are 14 residues in the CDR3. From germline, CDR1 is SGDLS and CDR2 YYNGEE. The V end was cut by 0 bases, the J end by 7 bases, with 11 bases between. The CDR3 reads CASSVDIEPNEQFF. CDR3 DNA sequence: TGTGCCAGCAGCGTAGATATAGAACCGAATGAGCAGTTCTTC.

The chain uses TRBV25-1 and TRBJ2-7; D unresolved. There are 16 residues in the CDR3. CDR1 is MGHDK and CDR2 is SYGVNS in the germline V gene. V gave up 1 base and J gave up 0 bases, with 13 bases separating them. CDR3 bases: TGTGCCAGCAGTGAATTGGGTCAAGCTATCTCCTACGAGCAGTACGTC. Translation: CASSELGQAISYEQYV.